The entry that follows covers one T cell receptor (beta chain) sequence. The antigen it binds to is not known. No base-level quality is on record; no much larger clone is a single base apart. TCRbeta CDR3 regions were amplified from genomic DNA by means of the immunoSEQ Assay, a bias-controlled multiplex PCR. The original pipeline was this. The number of nucleated cells in each sample was estimated by amplification of reference gene primers within the assay. Sequence reads were collapsed and filtered to measure the absolute abundance of every unique TCRbeta CDR3 rearrangement. For each sample, productive Simpson clonality was calculated as the square root of Simpson's diversity index over productive rearrangements. The source is immuneACCESS, and TCRdb retained only in-frame sequences with V and J called. Part of the clones is not carried over; for the studies checked, unresolved V genes explain less than half of this, and the remainder is unexplained. D and trimming come from the DNA, and the V and J calls and clone size come from that table. Present in this sample are roughly 60,000 clones, over 80% of which were seen just once. 10% of the sample is in the top ten clones.

The data stem from a study of blood T cell repertoires in COVID-19 (dated by TCRdb to the early 2020s). About the full investigation: Collaborator samples came from the United States, Italy and Spain and covered acute and convalescent phases of COVID-19. The samples were drawn from two sources: the first 160 participants of the ongoing ImmuneRACE study, and 950 to 1,500 subjects contributed by 6 global collaborators. Subjects who had been exposed to COVID-19, were actively infected with it, or had recovered from it provided the deeply sampled blood TCRbeta repertoires that made up the dataset. Sample metadata almost always included a de-identified subject ID, COVID-19 status, age in years and sex. The prospective study material was composed of cDNA or gDNA derived from T cells, B-cell-depleted T cells, or PBMCs. A freely available public database, intended as a resource for researchers studying the immune response to SARS-CoV-2, is where the repertoires were released. Where HLA class I and class II types were available, the types were taken from metadata supplied by the sample provider, not from assay-based typing.

V and J are truncated by 8 bases and 0 bases respectively, leaving an intervening sequence of 17 bases. CDR1 and CDR2 are drawn from the germline V gene (reference sequence): SEHNR, FQNEAQ. The CDR3 runs 16 residues from the cysteine to the phenylalanine. CDR3 DNA only is kept here, 48 bases in frame from base 1. In Seattle, one collaborating source enrolled patients while the infection was active and tracked those patients longitudinally over the course of disease. Collaborating institutions collected whole blood in K2EDTA tubes following their own protocols. For TCRbeta analysis, collaborators shipped samples in one of three forms: frozen whole blood, isolated PBMCs, or DNA extracted from either of those sample types. Here is what the overall study found, with its caveats: How much clinical and demographic metadata was included differed by source and by participant, and the metadata was provided uncurated.

The material sequenced was peripheral blood. This TCR came from a man aged 30 to 39 with COVID-19, enrolled during active disease. The sequence links TRBV7-9 to TRBJ2-1; the D gene is perhaps TRBD2, on 6 matching bases. The CDR3 is CASRGTLQISYNEQFF. The DNA reads TGTGCCAGCCGCGGGACTCTTCAAATCTCCTACAATGAGCAGTTCTTC.